This record concerns one T cell receptor (beta chain) sequence. Its antigen remains unidentified. Libraries were prepared by immunoSEQ multiplex PCR; TCRdb keeps only in-frame clonotypes and omits some of them. The data hold 30,000 to 45,000 clones, with 55% to 75% observed a single time. The entry originates in a study of radiotherapy plus CTLA-4 blockade in lung cancer. About the study: Objective responses were recorded in about a sixth of patients, with disease control recorded in less than 40%. Study-wide results and limits: In blood, after radiotherapy plus ipilimumab, tumor-derived TCR clones expanded. Reportedly, early blood T cell clone dynamics best predicted response, with interferon-beta.

V lost 2 bases and J lost 7, with 17 bases in between. The CDR3 loop spans 16 amino acids. The V gene's germline CDR1 is SGHVS and CDR2 FNYEAQ. This TCR was sampled from a human donor with non-small cell lung cancer who had stable disease on radiotherapy plus ipilimumab. The sample here was peripheral blood, taken from a patient treated with radiotherapy plus ipilimumab. The chain employs TRBV7-6 and TRBJ2-2; a weak D match, TRBD1 (6 bases). The CDR3 nucleotides read TGTGCCAGCAGCTTATCGGCTGGGGGCGCGGTCGGGGAGCTGTTTTTT. Amino acids: CASSLSAGGAVGELFF.